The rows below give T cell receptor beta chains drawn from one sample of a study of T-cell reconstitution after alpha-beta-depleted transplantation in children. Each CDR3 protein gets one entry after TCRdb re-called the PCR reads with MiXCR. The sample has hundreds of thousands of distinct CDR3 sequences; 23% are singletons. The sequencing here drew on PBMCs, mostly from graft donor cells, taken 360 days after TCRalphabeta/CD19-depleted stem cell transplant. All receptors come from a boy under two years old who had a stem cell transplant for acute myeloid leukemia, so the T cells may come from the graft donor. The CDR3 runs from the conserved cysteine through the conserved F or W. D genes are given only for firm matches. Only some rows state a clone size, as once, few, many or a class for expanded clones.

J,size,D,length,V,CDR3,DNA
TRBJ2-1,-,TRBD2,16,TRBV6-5,CASSYSDSGGSDEQFF,TGTGCCAGCAGTTACTCTGATAGCGGGGGGAGCGATGAGCAGTTCTTC
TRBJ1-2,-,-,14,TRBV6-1,CASSGPGIHYGYTF,TGTGCCAGCAGTGGTCCGGGGATCCACTATGGCTACACCTTC
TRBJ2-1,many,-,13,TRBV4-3,CASSHLTGNEQFF,TGCGCCAGCAGCCATCTGACCGGTAATGAGCAGTTCTTC
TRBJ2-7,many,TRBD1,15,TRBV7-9,CASSPPGTGKGEQYF,TGTGCCAGCAGCCCACCGGGGACAGGGAAAGGCGAGCAGTACTTC
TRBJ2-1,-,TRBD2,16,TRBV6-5,CASSYLQLAGVNEQFF,TGTGCCAGCAGTTACCTTCAACTAGCGGGGGTAAATGAGCAGTTCTTC
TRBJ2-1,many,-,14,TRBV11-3,CASSLEGSYNEQFF,TGTGCCAGCAGCTTAGAAGGGTCCTACAATGAGCAGTTCTTC
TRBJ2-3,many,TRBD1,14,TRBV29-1,CSVYDRGVTDTQYF,TGCAGCGTATATGACAGGGGGGTCACAGATACGCAGTATTTT
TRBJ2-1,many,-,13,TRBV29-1,CSGGRASYNEQFF,TGCAGCGGGGGGCGCGCCTCCTACAATGAGCAGTTCTTC
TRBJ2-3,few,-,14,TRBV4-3,CASSQVGERGTQYF,TGCGCCAGCAGCCAAGTTGGGGAGAGGGGTACGCAGTATTTT
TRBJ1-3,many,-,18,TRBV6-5,CASSYSWDVYPSGNTIYF,TGTGCCAGCAGTTACTCGTGGGATGTCTATCCATCTGGAAACACCATATATTTT
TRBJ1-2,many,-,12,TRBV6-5,CASGRTHYGYTF,TGTGCCAGCGGCCGGACACACTATGGCTACACCTTC
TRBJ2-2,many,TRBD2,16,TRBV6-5,CASSLTSGGSTGELFF,TGTGCCAGCAGTTTAACTAGCGGGGGGTCCACCGGGGAGCTGTTTTTT
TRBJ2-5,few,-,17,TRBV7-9,CASSTLGGHTLQETQYF,TGTGCCAGCAGCACTCTGGGGGGACATACTCTCCAAGAGACCCAGTACTTC
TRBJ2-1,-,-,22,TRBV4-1,CASSQAPRGTGKARSSYNEQFF,TGCGCCAGCAGCCAAGCCCCGCGGGGCACAGGGAAGGCCCGGAGCTCCTACAATGAGCAGTTCTTC
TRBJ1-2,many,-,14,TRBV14,CASSQVGFPDGYTF,TGTGCCAGCAGCCAAGTGGGTTTCCCCGATGGCTACACCTTC
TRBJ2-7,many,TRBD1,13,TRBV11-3,CASSPGQGGEQYF,TGTGCCAGCAGCCCGGGACAGGGAGGCGAGCAGTACTTC
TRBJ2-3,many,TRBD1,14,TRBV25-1,CASGQGAYTDTQYF,TGTGCCAGCGGACAGGGGGCCTACACAGATACGCAGTATTTT
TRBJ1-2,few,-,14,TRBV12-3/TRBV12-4,CASSKHGRGYGYTF,TGTGCCAGCAGTAAACATGGAAGGGGCTATGGCTACACCTTC
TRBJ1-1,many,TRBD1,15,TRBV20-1,CSARPSGQANTEAFF,TGCAGTGCTAGGCCCTCGGGACAGGCGAACACTGAAGCTTTCTTT
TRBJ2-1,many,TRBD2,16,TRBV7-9,CASSDTGLARHNEQFF,TGTGCCAGCAGCGATACGGGACTAGCGCGGCACAATGAGCAGTTCTTC
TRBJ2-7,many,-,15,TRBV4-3,CASSQDKGGYYEQYF,TGCGCCAGCAGCCAAGATAAGGGGGGTTACTACGAGCAGTACTTC
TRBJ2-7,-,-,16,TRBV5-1,CASSSGEGTGVYEQYF,TGCGCCAGCAGCTCTGGGGAGGGGACAGGCGTCTACGAGCAGTACTTC
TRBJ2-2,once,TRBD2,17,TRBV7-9,CASSPWTSRDGTGELFF,TGTGCCAGCAGCCCCTGGACTAGCAGGGATGGGACCGGGGAGCTGTTTTTT
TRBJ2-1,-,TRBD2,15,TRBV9,CASSSSGGGGNEQFF,TGTGCCAGCAGCTCTAGCGGGGGGGGCGGGAATGAGCAGTTCTTC
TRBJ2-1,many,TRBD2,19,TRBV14,CASSQDRASGWSSYNEQFF,TGTGCCAGCAGCCAAGATAGGGCTAGCGGGTGGAGCTCCTACAATGAGCAGTTCTTC
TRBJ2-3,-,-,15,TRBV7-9,CASSFLRPSTDTQYF,TGTGCCAGCAGCTTTCTGCGGCCTAGCACAGATACGCAGTATTTT
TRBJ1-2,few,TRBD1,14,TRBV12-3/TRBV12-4,CASSLRGQPYGYTF,TGTGCCAGCAGTTTAAGGGGACAGCCATATGGCTACACCTTC
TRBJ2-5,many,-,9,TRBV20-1,CSAAETQYF,TGCAGTGCCGCGGAGACCCAGTACTTC
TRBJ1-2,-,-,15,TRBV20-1,CSATSGLKDGYGYTF,TGCAGTGCTACCTCCGGACTTAAAGACGGCTATGGCTACACCTTC
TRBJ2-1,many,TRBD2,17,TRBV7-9,CASRHSGLAGSYNEQFF,TGTGCCAGCAGACACTCAGGACTAGCGGGGTCCTACAATGAGCAGTTCTTC
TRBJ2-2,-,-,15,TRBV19,CASTMEGGNTGELFF,TGTGCCAGTACGATGGAGGGGGGTAACACCGGGGAGCTGTTTTTT
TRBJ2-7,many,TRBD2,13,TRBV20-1,CSARVGTNYEQYF,TGCAGTGCTAGAGTTGGGACTAACTACGAGCAGTACTTC
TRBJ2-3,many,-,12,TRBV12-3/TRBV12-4,CASSPTVDTQYF,TGTGCCAGCAGTCCGACGGTTGATACGCAGTATTTT
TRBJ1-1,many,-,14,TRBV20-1,CSARAGTVNTEAFF,TGCAGTGCTAGAGCCGGGACGGTGAACACTGAAGCTTTCTTT
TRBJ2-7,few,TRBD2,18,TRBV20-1,CSARDLYTGTSGTYEQYF,TGCAGTGCTAGAGATCTTTACACGGGGACTAGCGGTACCTACGAGCAGTACTTC
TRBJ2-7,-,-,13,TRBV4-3,CASSQDVTYEQYF,TGCGCCAGCAGCCAAGATGTTACCTACGAGCAGTACTTC
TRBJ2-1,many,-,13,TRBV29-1,CSAATVGRNEQFF,TGCAGCGCCGCGACAGTAGGTAGGAATGAGCAGTTCTTC
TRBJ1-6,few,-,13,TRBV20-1,CSARVRLDSPLHF,TGCAGTGCTAGAGTAAGGCTTGATTCACCCCTCCACTTT
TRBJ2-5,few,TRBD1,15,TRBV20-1,CSASIPRTGKETQYF,TGCAGTGCTAGTATTCCTCGGACAGGGAAAGAGACCCAGTACTTC
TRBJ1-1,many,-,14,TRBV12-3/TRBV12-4,CASKLQEVNTEAFF,TGTGCCAGCAAATTACAGGAGGTGAACACTGAAGCTTTCTTT